The present T cell receptor beta chain was sequenced within a study of blood T cell repertoires in COVID-19 (dated by TCRdb to about 2020). As for the study more broadly: Samples covering the acute and convalescent phases of COVID-19 were provided by collaborators in the United States, Italy and Spain. The samples were drawn from two sources: the first 160 participants of the ongoing ImmuneRACE study, and 1,200 or so subjects contributed by 6 global collaborators. The dataset comprised deeply sampled blood TCRbeta repertoires from subjects exposed to, actively infected with, or recovered from COVID-19. HLA class I and class II types, where available, came from metadata supplied by the sample provider rather than from assay-based typing. Sample metadata almost always included a de-identified subject ID, COVID-19 status, age in years and sex. The prospective study material was composed of cDNA or gDNA derived from T cells, B-cell-depleted T cells, or PBMCs. The repertoires were released in a freely available public database meant as a resource for research on the immune response to SARS-CoV-2.

Whole blood was collected in K2EDTA tubes by collaborating institutions according to the institutions' own protocols. For TCRbeta analysis, collaborators shipped samples in one of three forms: frozen whole blood, isolated PBMCs, or DNA extracted from either of those sample types. The CDR3 contains 11 residues, cysteine and phenylalanine counted. The read is trimmed to its CDR3 DNA, 33 bases read in frame from base 1. The germline V gene yields SGHVS for CDR1 and FNYEAQ for CDR2. V is pared back by 5 bases and J by 5 bases, with 6 bases lying between the germline termini. Results and caveats for the whole study, not just this receptor: Clinical and demographic metadata were provided uncurated, with the amount varying by source and participant.

TCRbeta CDR3 regions were amplified from genomic DNA by means of the immunoSEQ Assay, a bias-controlled multiplex PCR. The authors processed their data as follows. Within the assay, amplification of reference gene primers was used to estimate how many nucleated cells each sample contained. Sequence reads were collapsed and filtered to measure the absolute abundance of every unique TCRbeta CDR3 rearrangement. Productive Simpson clonality was computed per sample as the square root of Simpson's diversity index over productive rearrangements. This is the immuneACCESS table as TCRdb keeps it, with only in-frame sequences that have V and J called. A part of the clones is gone; compared with another copy, unresolved V genes explain less than half, and the rest is unexplained. That table supplies the V and J calls and clone size; D and trimming were determined from the DNA. In all, the sample holds 90,000 to 130,000 clones, and about 70% of those were seen once. The ten largest clones represent more than 7.5% of the sample.

A word on this clone: It has no known antigen specificity. No per-base quality is available; no much larger clone lies one base away.

The sequence was collected from a woman aged 55 to 70 with acute or convalescent COVID-19. The V and J genes are TRBV7-6 and TRBJ2-5; the D gene cannot be named for sure. The sequenced material came from peripheral blood. The encoded CDR3 is CASSARETQYF. The DNA sequence reads TGTGCCAGCAGCGCCCGGGAGACCCAGTACTTC.